A selection of T cell receptor beta chains follows, all from one sample in a study of blood T cell repertoires in COVID-19. TCRdb's table, derived via immunoSEQ multiplex PCR, lists solely in-frame clones and lacks some. The repertoire has roughly 290,000 clones, 75% to 95% of them found once; the top ten carry about 6.8%. The sequenced sample was peripheral blood. These receptors all come from a woman between 25 and 40 years old with COVID-19, enrolled during active disease. Both conserved end residues are part of each CDR3. D genes are given only for firm matches. Only some rows state a clone size, as once, few, many or a class for expanded clones.

TRBV4-3	TRBJ2-3	-	TRBD2	TGCGCCAGCAGCCGTGGGACTAGCGACCGCACAGATACGCAGTATTTT	CASSRGTSDRTDTQYF
TRBV4-3	TRBJ2-5	-	-	TGCGCCAGCAGCCGAGGGTCGACCGGGGAGACCCAGTACTTC	CASSRGSTGETQYF
TRBV30	TRBJ1-1	-	TRBD1	TGTGCTTCGGGGCGTAGGACAGGGGACCCTGAGGCTTTCTTT	CASGRRTGDPEAFF
TRBV27	TRBJ2-7	-	TRBD1	TGTGCCACCGGGACAGGAGGTGCCTACGAGCAGTACTTC	CATGTGGAYEQYF
TRBV7-3	TRBJ2-2	-	-	TGTGCCAGCAGCTTGGTAGAGACCGGGGAGCTGTTTTTT	CASSLVETGELFF
TRBV7-9	TRBJ2-7	-	TRBD1	TGTGCCAGCACCGGACTTTGGGACAGGGTCTACGAGCAGTACTTC	CASTGLWDRVYEQYF
TRBV3-1/TRBV3-2	TRBJ2-2	-	TRBD2	TGTGCCAGCAGCGGACTAGCGCAGAGGGTCGGGGAGCTGTTTTTT	CASSGLAQRVGELFF
TRBV27	TRBJ2-7	-	TRBD2	TGTGCCAGCACCTCGCTCGTAAGAGCGGGAGGATCCTACGAGCAGTACTTC	CASTSLVRAGGSYEQYF
TRBV7-3	TRBJ1-6	-	TRBD1	TGTGCCAGCAGCTTGCAGGGGGGCTCTAATTCACCCCTCCACTTT	CASSLQGGSNSPLHF
TRBV6-6	TRBJ2-1	-	-	TGTGCCAGCAGTTCCGCGCAGGACTCCCGGAGGTTCTTC	CASSSAQDSRRFF
TRBV5-1	TRBJ2-3	-	-	TGCGCCAGCAGCGAGGGTGCGTCGGCAGGAGGTACGCAGTATTTT	CASSEGASAGGTQYF
TRBV27	TRBJ2-7	-	-	TGTGCCAGCAGTATGACAGGTTCCTACGAGCAGTACTTC	CASSMTGSYEQYF
TRBV28	TRBJ1-5	-	-	TGTGCCAGCAGGGCGGAGCCAAGCGGGCCCCAGCATTTT	CASRAEPSGPQHF
TRBV7-9	TRBJ1-3	-	-	TGTGCCAGCAGCGACACCAGGACTGGAAACACCATATATTTT	CASSDTRTGNTIYF
TRBV19	TRBJ1-4	-	-	TGTGCCAGTAGTGCCGACTGGGAAAAACTGTTTTTT	CASSADWEKLFF
TRBV7-2	TRBJ1-4	-	TRBD1	TGTGCCAGCAGCCTATACAGGGGCGTCCGGGAAAAACTGTTTTTT	CASSLYRGVREKLFF
TRBV5-1	TRBJ2-1	-	-	TGCGCCAGCAGCCCTCAACTAAGGCGAAATGAGCAGTTCTTC	CASSPQLRRNEQFF
TRBV30	TRBJ2-1	-	TRBD1	TGTGCCTACCAGACAGGGTACAATGAGCAGTTCTTC	CAYQTGYNEQFF
TRBV6-5	TRBJ1-5	-	TRBD1	TGTGCCAGCAGTCCCGGGACAGATAGCAATCAGCCCCAGCATTTT	CASSPGTDSNQPQHF
TRBV28	TRBJ2-7	few	TRBD2	TGTGCCAGCAGTGCTAGCGGGTACAGCTCCTACGAGCAGTACTTC	CASSASGYSSYEQYF
TRBV30	TRBJ1-1	-	-	TGTGCCTGGTCCAGGAGGGTAAGGGAAACTGAAGCTTTCTTT	CAWSRRVRETEAFF
TRBV19	TRBJ2-3	once	TRBD2	TGTGCCAGTAGTACGGGGGGTCAAGCGGAGAACACAGATACGCAGTATTTT	CASSTGGQAENTDTQYF
TRBV7-2	TRBJ2-5	-	-	TGTGCCAGCAGTAGAAAGTACCAAGAGACCCAGTACTTC	CASSRKYQETQYF
TRBV5-1	TRBJ1-2	-	-	TGCGCCAGCAGCTTGGATGGGGCGAAGGGCTACACCTTC	CASSLDGAKGYTF
TRBV6-5	TRBJ2-2	-	-	TGTGCCAGCAGCCTACTAAGCCCCGGGGAGCTGTTTTTT	CASSLLSPGELFF
TRBV18	TRBJ2-5	-	TRBD1	TGTGCCAGCTCACCAAGGGACAGGGGGCAAGAGACCCAGTACTTC	CASSPRDRGQETQYF
TRBV6-1	TRBJ1-1	-	TRBD1	TGTGCCAGCAGCCGGAATACAGGGGGCACTGAAGCTTTCTTT	CASSRNTGGTEAFF
TRBV5-1	TRBJ1-1	-	-	TGCGCCAGCAGCCCCGTCCTAAACACTGAAGCTTTCTTT	CASSPVLNTEAFF
TRBV7-3	TRBJ1-1	-	-	TGTGCCAGCAGCTTAGGGGCAGGGAACACTGAAGCTTTCTTT	CASSLGAGNTEAFF
TRBV4-1	TRBJ1-3	-	TRBD1	TGCGCCAGCAGCCCGGGACAGTACTCTGGAAACACCATATATTTT	CASSPGQYSGNTIYF
TRBV10-3	TRBJ1-4	few	TRBD1	TGTGCCATCAGTCCGGGACAGGGATTTTCCGCTAATGAAAAACTGTTTTTT	CAISPGQGFSANEKLFF
TRBV10-3	TRBJ1-1	-	-	TGTGCCATCAGGTCCGACATGGAGGGCTTGAACACTGAAGCTTTCTTT	CAIRSDMEGLNTEAFF
TRBV11-2	TRBJ1-3	-	TRBD1	TGTGCCAGCACCAAAGGGACAGGGGCTGGAAACACCATATATTTT	CASTKGTGAGNTIYF
TRBV6-5	TRBJ1-2	-	-	TGTGCCAGCAGTCGAACAGCTAACTATGGCTACACCTTC	CASSRTANYGYTF
TRBV19	TRBJ2-1	-	TRBD2	TGTGCCAGTAGTATAGGCCCTTGGACTAGCGGGCCTTACAATGAGCAGTTCTTC	CASSIGPWTSGPYNEQFF
TRBV5-1	TRBJ2-1	-	TRBD1	TGCGCCAGCAGCTCCGGGACAGGGGGCCTCGTGCTCTACAATGAGCAGTTCTTC	CASSSGTGGLVLYNEQFF
TRBV27	TRBJ2-7	-	-	TGTGCCAGCAGTTACTCGCCCGAGAGCTCCTACGAGCAGTACTTC	CASSYSPESSYEQYF
TRBV24-1	TRBJ2-3	-	-	TGTGCCACCAGTGCCCTTGGGAGGCCGACAGCGAACACAGATACGCAGTATTTT	CATSALGRPTANTDTQYF
TRBV29-1	TRBJ1-1	-	-	TGCAGCGTTGAGTGGGCGGGGGCTTTCTTT	CSVEWAGAFF
TRBV24-1	TRBJ2-1	-	-	TGTGCCACCAGTGATCCCCTCAATGAGCAGTTCTTC	CATSDPLNEQFF
TRBV24-1	TRBJ2-7	-	TRBD1	TGTGCCACCAGTGATTCAACAGGGGGCAATTTCTACGAGCAGTACTTC	CATSDSTGGNFYEQYF
TRBV4-1	TRBJ1-5	few	-	TGCGCCAGCAGCCAAGTAACAGGAAGCAATCAGCCCCAGCATTTT	CASSQVTGSNQPQHF
TRBV30	TRBJ2-2	-	TRBD1	TGTGCCTGGAAGACTCCGGGACAGGGCGTGACCGGGGAGCTGTTTTTT	CAWKTPGQGVTGELFF
TRBV3-1/TRBV3-2	TRBJ1-1	-	TRBD1	TGTGCCAGCAGCCCCTGGACAGGGAGCACTGAAGCTTTCTTT	CASSPWTGSTEAFF
TRBV19	TRBJ1-2	-	-	TGTGCCAGCTCTCCGGGCAGGGATAACTATGGCTACACCTTC	CASSPGRDNYGYTF
TRBV30	TRBJ1-2	-	TRBD1	TGTGCCTGGCACGGACAGGGCTATGGCTACACCTTC	CAWHGQGYGYTF